This T cell receptor (beta chain) was obtained from a study of identifying expanded T cells in peripheral blood. Germline CDR1 reads MNHEY; CDR2 reads SVGAGI. Trimming took off 7 bases at V and 3 bases at J, with 12 bases between the two ends. This CDR3 contains 13 residues. Produced via immunoSEQ multiplex PCR; TCRdb's table is partial and in-frame only. The table has about 89,000 clones, around 89% seen once. Sample: blood. The rearrangement uses TRBV6-5 and TRBJ1-1; D might be TRBD1 (5 bases). The source is a person aged 18 to 70 in good health. For the CDR3, the DNA is TGTGCCAGCACCTTCGACAGCTACACTGAAGCTTTCTTT. Translated, it gives CASTFDSYTEAFF.